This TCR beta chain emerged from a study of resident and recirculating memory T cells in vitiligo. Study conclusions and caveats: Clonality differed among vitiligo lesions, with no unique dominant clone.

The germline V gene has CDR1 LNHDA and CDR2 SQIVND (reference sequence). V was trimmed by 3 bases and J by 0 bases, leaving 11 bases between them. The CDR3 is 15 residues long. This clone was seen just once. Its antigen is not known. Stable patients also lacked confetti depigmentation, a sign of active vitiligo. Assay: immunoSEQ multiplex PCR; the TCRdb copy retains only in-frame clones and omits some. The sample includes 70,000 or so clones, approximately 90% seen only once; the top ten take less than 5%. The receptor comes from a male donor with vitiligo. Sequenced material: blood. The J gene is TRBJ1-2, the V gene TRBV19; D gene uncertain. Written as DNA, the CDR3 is TGTGCCAGTAGTATGGTAGGGAGCACTAACTATGGCTACACCTTC. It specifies CASSMVGSTNYGYTF.